The 30 T cell receptor beta chains reported below all come from one sample, sequenced in a study of cytomegalovirus exposure and HLA in healthy donors. The PCR ran on 60 Vbeta and 13 Jbeta primers. The table came from immunoSEQ multiplex PCR; TCRdb's copy has only in-frame clones and leaves some out. This sample has 110,000 to 150,000 clones, with around 78% found just once. Input material: PBMCs. Receptors were obtained from a young woman in good health and CMV-seropositive.

The chain carries TRBV7-2 and TRBJ1-1; D unclear. This CDR3 spans 14 amino acids. Trimming pared 4 bases from V and 4 bases from J, leaving 13 bases between. Germline loops: CDR1 SGHTA, CDR2 FQGNSA. The CDR3 DNA is TGTGCCAGCAGCTGGACCCCCGGGAGCACTGAAGCTTTCTTT. Encoded protein: CASSWTPGSTEAFF.

This rearrangement joins TRBV6-1 to TRBJ2-7, with unresolved D. V was cut by 2 bases and J by 2 bases, with 4 bases left in between. The germline V gene has CDR1 MNHNS and CDR2 SASEGT. The CDR3 length is 12 residues. This CDR3 is CASSEFTYEQYF. CDR3 bases: TGTGCCAGCAGTGAATTCACCTACGAGCAGTACTTC.

This sequence joins TRBV30 and TRBJ2-1, with TRBD2 matching over 8 bases. Germline V CDR1 and CDR2: GTSNPN, SVGIG (reference sequence). V dropped 3 bases and J dropped 12; count of bases not matched to a gene: 13. The CDR3 is 14 residues long. CDR3 sequence reads: CAWRISGVPGGQFF. The CDR3 DNA reads TGTGCCTGGAGGATTAGCGGGGTACCCGGGGGGCAGTTCTTC.

In its sample, this clone was seen a few times. The gene calls are TRBV15 and TRBJ1-1, with D uncertain. V lost 1 base to trimming and J lost 4 bases, with 10 bases between them. The CDR3 spans 14 residues. Germline V gene lookup returns CDR1 LNHNV and CDR2 YYDKDF (reference sequence). CDR3 bases: TGTGCCACCAGCAGAGCGGCCGGCGGCACTGAAGCTTTCTTT. Translation gives CATSRAAGGTEAFF.

The chain couples TRBV27 to TRBJ2-1; possible D gene TRBD2, 5 bases. Germline assignment: CDR1 MNHEY and CDR2 SMNVEV (reference sequence). The CDR3 runs 15 residues. Trimming cost V 3 bases and J 4 bases, with 13 bases left between them. CDR3 nucleotide sequence: TGTGCCAGCAGTTTCCCGACTATGGGGTACAATGAGCAGTTCTTC. This translates into CASSFPTMGYNEQFF.

V gene TRBV7-6 combines with J gene TRBJ2-2; weak D call: TRBD1 (5 bases). V gave up 4 bases and J gave up 4 bases, with 10 bases separating them. In germline, CDR1 is SGHVS, CDR2 FNYEAQ. The CDR3 is 14 residues long. This CDR3 reads CASSSTVLTGELFF. The CDR3 nucleotides are TGTGCCAGCAGCTCGACAGTTCTCACCGGGGAGCTGTTTTTT.

The chain links TRBV14 to TRBJ1-4; D is perhaps TRBD1 (5 bases). The CDR3 has 14 residues. CDR1 and CDR2 from the germline V gene are SGHDN and FVKESK. Trimming left V 4 bases short and J 12 bases short, with 18 bases between. CDR3 coding DNA: TGTGCCAGCAGCCCGGACACCGTCAATGGGGAACTGTTTTTT. Translating it yields CASSPDTVNGELFF.

The chain's CDR3 is CATSVRGNTEAFF. The CDR3 DNA sequence: TGTGCCACCAGCGTTCGGGGGAACACTGAAGCTTTCTTT. The chain joins TRBV15 to TRBJ1-1; D uncertain. Trimming took 5 bases from V and 1 from J, leaving 8 bases between them. CDR1 and CDR2 from the germline V gene are LNHNV and YYDKDF (reference sequence). The CDR3 is made up of 13 amino acids.

The gene calls are TRBV2 and TRBJ1-5, with 8 bases lining up with TRBD1. The germline CDR1 and CDR2 sequences are SNHLY and FYNNEI. The CDR3 totals 17 residues. Trimming cost V 4 bases and J 0 bases; bases outside gene matches: 8. The CDR3 reads CASSVPGQAYSNQPQHF. The CDR3 DNA is TGTGCCAGCAGTGTCCCGGGACAGGCCTATAGCAATCAGCCCCAGCATTTT. The variable domain in full, with the rest retrieved from reference TRBV2 and TRBJ1-5, is EPEVTQTPSHQVTQMGQEVILRCVPISNHLYFYWYRQILGQKVEFLVSFYNNEISEKSEIFDDQFSVERPDGSNFTLKIRSTKLEDSAMYFCASSVPGQAYSNQPQHFGDGTRLSIL.

The J gene is TRBJ2-2, the V gene TRBV15, with D uncertain. V was clipped by 0 bases and J by 4 bases, with 12 bases between them. The CDR3 loop spans 16 amino acids. Per germline, CDR1 LNHNV and CDR2 YYDKDF (reference sequence). As DNA, the CDR3 is TGTGCCACCAGCAGAGAACCAGAGGCGTCCACCGGGGAGCTGTTTTTT. It translates to CATSREPEASTGELFF.

The genes are TRBV19 and TRBJ1-4, with 10 bases identical to TRBD1. The CDR3 extends over 17 amino acids. Unmatched junction bases numbered 10, after V lost 2 bases and J lost 7 bases. CDR1 is LNHDA, CDR2 SQIVND, per germline (reference sequence). As DNA, the CDR3 is TGTGCCAGTAGTATACGAACCCCGGGACAGGGGATTGAAAAACTGTTTTTT. It specifies CASSIRTPGQGIEKLFF.

The rearrangement links TRBV10-3 to TRBJ2-7; the match to TRBD2 covers 8 bases. V gave up 3 bases and J gave up 2 bases; unmatched junction bases: 3. The CDR3 contains 14 residues. Per germline, CDR1 ENHRY and CDR2 SYGVKD. Here the CDR3 reads CAISEIAGTYEQYF. Here the CDR3 DNA reads TGTGCCATCAGTGAAATAGCGGGGACCTACGAGCAGTACTTC.

This clone appeared a few times. This sequence joins TRBV5-4 and TRBJ1-2; 8 positions match TRBD1. This CDR3 region has 15 residues. J was trimmed by 4 bases and V by 0 bases; bases with no gene match: 5. Germline V gene data show CDR1 as SGHNT and CDR2 as YYREEE (reference sequence). The CDR3 region is CASSLVQGEAYGYTF. In nucleotides, the CDR3 is TGTGCCAGCAGCTTGGTACAGGGGGAAGCCTATGGCTACACCTTC. The variable domain in full, completed from reference TRBV5-4 and TRBJ1-2, reads ETGVTQSPTHLIKTRGQQVTLRCSSQSGHNTVSWYQQALGQGPQFIFQYYREEENGRGNFPPRFSGLQFPNYSSELNVNALELDDSALYLCASSLVQGEAYGYTFGSGTRLTVV.

The chain couples TRBV7-2 to TRBJ1-2; D is possibly TRBD1 (5 bases). V lost 7 bases, J lost 0 bases, and 15 bases lay in between. Germline CDR1 SGHTA, CDR2 FQGNSA. The CDR3 is 15 amino acids. The DNA of the CDR3 is TGTGCCAGCACCCTAGGGGTCGAAGCTAACTATGGCTACACCTTC. Amino acid sequence: CASTLGVEANYGYTF.

J is TRBJ2-7 and V is TRBV6-6, with 9 positions matching TRBD2. Germline CDR1 is MNHNY and CDR2 is SVGAGI (reference sequence). The CDR3 contains 14 residues. V gave up 5 bases and J gave up 3 bases; unmatched junction bases: 5. CDR3 nucleotide sequence: TGTGCCAGCAGTCGACTAGCGGTCAGCTACGAGCAGTACTTC. This translates into CASSRLAVSYEQYF.

The chain combines TRBV2 with TRBJ1-2; TRBD1 might be the D (5 bases). Trimming cost V 8 bases and J 2 bases, with 12 bases left between them. Germline assignment: CDR1 SNHLY and CDR2 FYNNEI. This CDR3 region has 13 residues. CDR3 coding DNA: TGTGCCAGCGTGGGGCAGGCCAACTATGGCTACACCTTC. Its translation: CASVGQANYGYTF. Filled out from reference TRBV2 and TRBJ1-2, the complete variable domain reads EPEVTQTPSHQVTQMGQEVILRCVPISNHLYFYWYRQILGQKVEFLVSFYNNEISEKSEIFDDQFSVERPDGSNFTLKIRSTKLEDSAMYFCASVGQANYGYTFGSGTRLTVV.

The V call is TRBV18, the J call TRBJ2-1; 9 bases line up with TRBD2. The germline CDR1 and CDR2 sequences are KGHSH and LQKENI. Losses at the gene ends were 5 bases for V and 9 bases for J; bases not matched to a gene: 11. The CDR3 totals 15 residues. Here the CDR3 DNA reads TGTGCCAGCTCAACCGAGCGGGGGGCGCAGGGTGAGCAGTTCTTC. Protein: CASSTERGAQGEQFF. Based on the CDR3 plus reference TRBV18 and TRBJ2-1, the full variable domain is NAGVMQNPRHLVRRRGQEARLRCSPMKGHSHVYWYRQLPEEGLKFMVYLQKENIIDESGMPKERFSAEFPKEGPSILRIQQVVRGDSAAYFCASSTERGAQGEQFFGPGTRLTVL.

The rearrangement joins TRBV6-5 to TRBJ2-7; 8 bases match TRBD1. The J segment lost 5 bases and the V segment lost 7 bases, leaving 10 bases of the junction unmatched. The CDR3 runs to 14 residues. Germline loops: CDR1 MNHEY, CDR2 SVGAGI. The DNA of the CDR3 is TGTGCCAGCAATAACATCGGACAGGGTAACGAGCAGTACTTC. Encoded protein: CASNNIGQGNEQYF.

With regard to this clone: The conserved final phenylalanine or tryptophan is absent from the CDR3, which likely points to a read error. Because the CDR3's place on the DNA is in doubt, the DNA is left out and the CDR3 is given as listed by TCRdb. This chain uses TRBV30 with TRBJ1-2; the D segment call TRBD1 is taken from the table without a DNA check. The germline V gene has CDR1 GTSNPN and CDR2 SVGIG (reference sequence). The CDR3 sequence runs 12 residues, both termini included. CDR3 sequence: CAWASGTGAPWL.

The chain combines TRBV25-1 with TRBJ1-5; 7 nucleotides line up with TRBD1. Per germline, CDR1 MGHDK and CDR2 SYGVNS. V lost 2 bases, J lost 1 base, and 5 bases stayed unmatched. CDR3 length: 16 amino acids. In DNA, the CDR3 is TGTGCCAGCAGTGAAACCGGGACAGCCAGCAATCAGCCCCAGCATTTT. Translating it yields CASSETGTASNQPQHF.

The chain carries TRBV30 and TRBJ1-6, with 7 nucleotides matching TRBD1. Germline CDR1 is GTSNPN and CDR2 is SVGIG (reference sequence). This CDR3 region has 15 residues. Unmatched junction bases numbered 4, after V lost 1 base and J lost 4 bases. CDR3 sequence: CAWSGRDRYNSPLHF. Written as DNA, the CDR3 is TGTGCCTGGAGTGGACGGGACAGATATAATTCACCCCTCCACTTT.

This clone came up a few times. V gene TRBV19 combines with J gene TRBJ2-2; TRBD1 is a possible D gene (6 bases). Deletions cut 6 bases from V and 1 base from J, with 12 bases between. The CDR3 spans 15 residues. Germline CDR1 reads LNHDA; CDR2 reads SQIVND (reference sequence). The CDR3 DNA is TGTGCCAGTAGCAGGACAGACTTGAACACCGGGGAGCTGTTTTTT. Protein product: CASSRTDLNTGELFF.

The V call is TRBV6-1, the J call TRBJ2-7; possible D gene TRBD1, 5 bases. Per the germline V gene, CDR1 is MNHNS and CDR2 is SASEGT. V was pared by 1 base and J by 4 bases, with 11 bases between. This CDR3 is built from 14 residues. CDR3 nucleotide sequence: TGTGCCAGCAGTGAAGGCCCCGCAGGGTACGAGCAGTACTTC. Translating it yields CASSEGPAGYEQYF.

This chain joins TRBV19 and TRBJ2-7, with TRBD2 matching over 7 bases. V was pared by 5 bases and J by 0 bases, with 4 bases of the junction left unmatched. This CDR3 region has 14 residues. Per the germline V gene, CDR1 is LNHDA and CDR2 is SQIVND (reference sequence). The CDR3, as DNA: TGTGCCAGTAGTGGGCGGGGGAGCTCCTACGAGCAGTACTTC. This gives the protein CASSGRGSSYEQYF.

V usage is TRBV5-4 and J usage is TRBJ1-1; weak D call: TRBD1 (5 bases). Germline assignment: CDR1 SGHNT and CDR2 YYREEE (reference sequence). CDR3 size: 17 residues. Deletions cut 5 bases from V and 0 bases from J, with 20 bases between. Here the CDR3 reads CASSPRGGGSMNTEAFF. CDR3 sequence (DNA): TGTGCCAGCAGTCCCCGTGGCGGGGGGTCTATGAACACTGAAGCTTTCTTT.

This clone has a handful of counts. The rearrangement links TRBV5-8 to TRBJ2-7, with a tentative D call TRBD2 (6 bases). Deletions cut 2 bases from V and 2 bases from J, with 17 bases between. Per the germline V gene, CDR1 is SGHTS and CDR2 is YDEGEE. CDR3 length: 16 residues. In nucleotides, the CDR3 is TGTGCCAGCAGCTTAGTACTCCGGGACTGGGCCTACGAGCAGTACTTC. The encoded protein is CASSLVLRDWAYEQYF.

J is TRBJ1-1 and V is TRBV2; D might be TRBD1 (6 bases). Germline-derived CDR1 and CDR2 are SNHLY and FYNNEI. This CDR3 contains 14 residues. Trimming took off 4 bases at V and 5 bases at J, with 14 bases between the two ends. Here the CDR3 reads CASSVRGGGTEAFF. The CDR3 bases are TGTGCCAGCAGTGTTCGGGGGGGCGGGACTGAAGCTTTCTTT.

The V and J genes are TRBV18 and TRBJ1-1, with D perhaps TRBD1 (6 bases). CDR1 and CDR2 from the germline V gene are KGHSH and LQKENI. The CDR3 totals 18 residues. The ends were cut back, 0 bases at V and 1 base at J, with 18 bases in the middle. The CDR3 bases are TGTGCCAGCTCACCACCGTATGAATGGACAGCACCGAACACTGAAGCTTTCTTT. Encoded protein: CASSPPYEWTAPNTEAFF.

The V gene is TRBV19, the J gene TRBJ1-5; TRBD1 agrees at 7 bases. From germline, CDR1 is LNHDA and CDR2 SQIVND (reference sequence). Germline trimming cut 7 bases from V and 7 bases from J; bases unmatched to any gene: 10. This CDR3 is built from 14 residues. In DNA form, the CDR3 reads TGTGCCAGTAAGTCCAGGGGGATGGTGCAGCCCCAGCATTTT. Its translation: CASKSRGMVQPQHF.

The J gene is TRBJ1-4, the V gene TRBV5-4; TRBD1 agrees at 8 bases. V lost 2 bases to trimming and J lost 7 bases; unmatched junction nucleotides: 4. The CDR3 is 14 residues long. From germline, CDR1 is SGHNT and CDR2 YYREEE (reference sequence). The CDR3 nucleotides are TGTGCCAGCAGCTTAACAGGGGGTGGTGAAAAACTGTTTTTT. Translated: CASSLTGGGEKLFF.